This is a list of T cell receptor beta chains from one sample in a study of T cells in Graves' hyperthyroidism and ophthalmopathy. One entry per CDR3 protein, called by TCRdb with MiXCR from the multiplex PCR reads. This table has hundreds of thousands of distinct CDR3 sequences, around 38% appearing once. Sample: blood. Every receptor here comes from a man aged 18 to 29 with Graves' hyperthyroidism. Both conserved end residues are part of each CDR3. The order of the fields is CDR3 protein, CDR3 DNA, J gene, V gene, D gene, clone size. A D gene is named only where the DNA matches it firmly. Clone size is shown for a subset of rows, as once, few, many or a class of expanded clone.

CDR3 protein: CASSSWAGKGTQYF
CDR3 DNA: TGTGCCAGTAGTTCGTGGGCAGGGAAGGGGACCCAGTACTTC
J gene: TRBJ2-5
V gene: TRBV19
D gene: NA
clone size: NA

CDR3 protein: CASSLVGSYGYTF
CDR3 DNA: TGTGCCAGCAGTTTAGTTGGGTCCTATGGCTACACCTTC
J gene: TRBJ1-2
V gene: TRBV12-3/TRBV12-4
D gene: NA
clone size: NA

CDR3 protein: CASSFSRETEAFF
CDR3 DNA: TGTGCCAGCAGCTTTTCCAGGGAAACTGAAGCTTTCTTT
J gene: TRBJ1-1
V gene: TRBV7-8
D gene: NA
clone size: many

CDR3 protein: CASSPRGPEQYF
CDR3 DNA: TGTGCCAGCAGTCCCCGGGGTCCCGAGCAGTACTTC
J gene: TRBJ2-7
V gene: TRBV7-2
D gene: NA
clone size: many

CDR3 protein: CASGWDRATGYTF
CDR3 DNA: TGTGCCAGCGGATGGGACAGGGCCACAGGCTACACCTTC
J gene: TRBJ1-2
V gene: TRBV2
D gene: TRBD1
clone size: NA

CDR3 protein: CAIRDSRTSGGTYEQYF
CDR3 DNA: TGTGCCATCAGGGACTCTCGGACTAGCGGGGGTACCTACGAGCAGTACTTC
J gene: TRBJ2-7
V gene: TRBV10-3
D gene: TRBD2
clone size: NA

CDR3 protein: CASNEVGAGNQPQHF
CDR3 DNA: TGTGCCAGCAACGAAGTCGGGGCAGGGAATCAGCCCCAGCATTTT
J gene: TRBJ1-5
V gene: TRBV7-8
D gene: NA
clone size: many

CDR3 protein: CSVDQGVADTQYF
CDR3 DNA: TGCAGCGTAGATCAAGGAGTGGCAGATACGCAGTATTTT
J gene: TRBJ2-3
V gene: TRBV29-1
D gene: NA
clone size: NA

CDR3 protein: CASSQVKSGPSYEQYF
CDR3 DNA: TGTGCCAGCAGCCAAGTTAAGAGCGGACCATCCTACGAGCAGTACTTC
J gene: TRBJ2-7
V gene: TRBV7-9
D gene: NA
clone size: NA

CDR3 protein: CASGGGPGELFF
CDR3 DNA: TGTGCCAGCGGGGGAGGACCCGGGGAGCTGTTTTTT
J gene: TRBJ2-2
V gene: TRBV2
D gene: NA
clone size: NA

CDR3 protein: CASSPGSSSNYGYTF
CDR3 DNA: TGCGCCAGCAGCCCGGGCTCGAGTTCTAACTATGGCTACACCTTC
J gene: TRBJ1-2
V gene: TRBV5-1
D gene: NA
clone size: NA

CDR3 protein: CSVETGDSNQPQHF
CDR3 DNA: TGCAGCGTTGAAACTGGGGACAGCAATCAGCCCCAGCATTTT
J gene: TRBJ1-5
V gene: TRBV29-1
D gene: NA
clone size: many

CDR3 protein: CASSLASARNYGYTF
CDR3 DNA: TGCGCCAGCAGCTTGGCCTCTGCGAGGAACTATGGCTACACCTTC
J gene: TRBJ1-2
V gene: TRBV5-1
D gene: NA
clone size: many

CDR3 protein: CASSLGQGLLYEQYF
CDR3 DNA: TGCGCCAGCAGCCTGGGACAGGGCCTACTCTACGAGCAGTACTTC
J gene: TRBJ2-7
V gene: TRBV5-1
D gene: TRBD1
clone size: NA

CDR3 protein: CARTGTENTEAFF
CDR3 DNA: TGTGCCAGAACCGGGACAGAGAACACTGAAGCTTTCTTT
J gene: TRBJ1-1
V gene: TRBV2
D gene: TRBD1
clone size: many

CDR3 protein: CASSILTGTEAFF
CDR3 DNA: TGTGCCAGTAGTATCCTCACGGGGACTGAAGCTTTCTTT
J gene: TRBJ1-1
V gene: TRBV19
D gene: NA
clone size: few

CDR3 protein: CASSLQAAYEQYF
CDR3 DNA: TGTGCCAGCAGCTTACAGGCCGCCTACGAGCAGTACTTC
J gene: TRBJ2-7
V gene: TRBV11-1
D gene: NA
clone size: few

CDR3 protein: CASSLRFGSYYGYTF
CDR3 DNA: TGTGCCAGCAGTTTACGGTTTGGATCCTACTATGGCTACACCTTC
J gene: TRBJ1-2
V gene: TRBV12-3/TRBV12-4
D gene: NA
clone size: NA

CDR3 protein: CASSAGTGDTIYF
CDR3 DNA: TGTGCCAGCAGCGCAGGGACCGGGGACACCATATATTTT
J gene: TRBJ1-3
V gene: TRBV9
D gene: NA
clone size: NA

CDR3 protein: CASSVAAGGPHEQYF
CDR3 DNA: TGTGCCAGCAGCGTAGCGGCGGGAGGGCCTCACGAGCAGTACTTC
J gene: TRBJ2-7
V gene: TRBV9
D gene: TRBD2
clone size: few

CDR3 protein: CASSSPSGVGYTF
CDR3 DNA: TGTGCCAGCAGCTCCCCATCCGGGGTTGGCTACACCTTC
J gene: TRBJ1-2
V gene: TRBV7-9
D gene: NA
clone size: many

CDR3 protein: CASSLGIATEAFF
CDR3 DNA: TGTGCCAGCAGCCTCGGGATAGCCACTGAAGCTTTCTTT
J gene: TRBJ1-1
V gene: TRBV11-2
D gene: NA
clone size: many

CDR3 protein: CSPKLPSGGYTF
CDR3 DNA: TGCAGTCCAAAGCTACCGTCAGGCGGCTACACCTTC
J gene: TRBJ1-2
V gene: TRBV20-1
D gene: NA
clone size: many

CDR3 protein: CSVLHHLNTEAFF
CDR3 DNA: TGCAGCGTTTTACATCATTTGAATACTGAAGCTTTCTTT
J gene: TRBJ1-1
V gene: TRBV29-1
D gene: NA
clone size: many

CDR3 protein: CASSIVASGRHEQYF
CDR3 DNA: TGTGCCAGTAGTATAGTGGCTAGCGGGAGGCACGAGCAGTACTTC
J gene: TRBJ2-7
V gene: TRBV19
D gene: TRBD2
clone size: few

CDR3 protein: CASSWAAGQLNTEAFF
CDR3 DNA: TGCGCCAGCAGCTGGGCTGCGGGACAACTAAACACTGAAGCTTTCTTT
J gene: TRBJ1-1
V gene: TRBV5-1
D gene: NA
clone size: NA

CDR3 protein: CASSSFSVYEQYF
CDR3 DNA: TGTGCCAGCAGTAGTTTTTCCGTCTACGAGCAGTACTTC
J gene: TRBJ2-7
V gene: TRBV12-3/TRBV12-4
D gene: NA
clone size: few

CDR3 protein: CSAAQPGTVPSYEQYF
CDR3 DNA: TGCAGTGCGGCACAGCCGGGGACCGTTCCCTCCTACGAGCAGTACTTC
J gene: TRBJ2-7
V gene: TRBV20-1
D gene: NA
clone size: NA

CDR3 protein: CSVSGLRTYEQYF
CDR3 DNA: TGCAGCGTTTCGGGTCTGAGGACCTACGAGCAGTACTTC
J gene: TRBJ2-7
V gene: TRBV29-1
D gene: NA
clone size: many

CDR3 protein: CAISPPGSPLHF
CDR3 DNA: TGTGCCATCAGCCCCCCGGGTTCACCCCTCCACTTT
J gene: TRBJ1-6
V gene: TRBV10-3
D gene: NA
clone size: many

CDR3 protein: CASSDGQTYDGYTF
CDR3 DNA: TGTGCCAGCAGTGATGGACAGACGTACGATGGCTACACCTTC
J gene: TRBJ1-2
V gene: TRBV2
D gene: NA
clone size: NA

CDR3 protein: CASSPSSALYEETQYF
CDR3 DNA: TGCGCCAGCAGTCCCTCTAGCGCCCTGTACGAAGAGACCCAGTACTTC
J gene: TRBJ2-5
V gene: TRBV10-2
D gene: NA
clone size: many

CDR3 protein: CASSLAGKGGTGELFF
CDR3 DNA: TGCGCCAGCAGCTTGGCCGGGAAGGGTGGCACCGGGGAGCTGTTTTTT
J gene: TRBJ2-2
V gene: TRBV5-1
D gene: NA
clone size: NA

CDR3 protein: CASSPGHNSPLHF
CDR3 DNA: TGTGCCAGCAGCCCAGGGCATAATTCACCCCTCCACTTT
J gene: TRBJ1-6
V gene: TRBV9
D gene: NA
clone size: NA

CDR3 protein: CSVEGAANYEQYF
CDR3 DNA: TGCAGCGTCGAAGGGGCCGCCAACTACGAGCAGTACTTC
J gene: TRBJ2-7
V gene: TRBV29-1
D gene: NA
clone size: many

CDR3 protein: CASSYQAGLTEAFF
CDR3 DNA: TGTGCCAGCAGTTACCAGGCCGGACTGACGGAAGCTTTCTTT
J gene: TRBJ1-1
V gene: TRBV6-5
D gene: NA
clone size: NA

CDR3 protein: CASSLDRETQYF
CDR3 DNA: TGTGCCAGCAGCTTAGATCGGGAGACCCAGTACTTC
J gene: TRBJ2-5
V gene: TRBV11-2
D gene: NA
clone size: many

CDR3 protein: CASSPPHSNQPQHF
CDR3 DNA: TGTGCCAGCAGCCCGCCTCATAGCAATCAGCCCCAGCATTTT
J gene: TRBJ1-5
V gene: TRBV6-1
D gene: NA
clone size: NA

CDR3 protein: CSARDRIGQGNSPLHF
CDR3 DNA: TGCAGTGCTAGAGATAGAATAGGACAGGGGAATTCACCCCTCCACTTT
J gene: TRBJ1-6
V gene: TRBV20-1
D gene: TRBD1
clone size: few

CDR3 protein: CASSQTGRGGNVLTF
CDR3 DNA: TGTGCCAGCAGCCAAACAGGGCGAGGGGGCAACGTCCTGACTTTC
J gene: TRBJ2-6
V gene: TRBV2
D gene: NA
clone size: few

CDR3 protein: CASSQGNGQDGYTF
CDR3 DNA: TGCGCCAGCAGCCAAGGGAACGGCCAAGATGGCTACACCTTC
J gene: TRBJ1-2
V gene: TRBV4-3
D gene: NA
clone size: NA